Listed here is a single TCR beta chain. The sample is drawn from a study of blood T cell repertoires in COVID-19. About the research overall: Italy, Spain and the United States were the sources of the convalescent and acute COVID-19 samples. T cells, B-cell-depleted T cells, or PBMCs provided the cDNA or gDNA that served as material.

The V gene's germline CDR1 is SGHTA and CDR2 FQGNSA. The CDR3 extends over 12 amino acids. V was trimmed by 6 bases and J by 4 bases, leaving 9 bases between them. Original handling: The assay estimated nucleated cells by amplifying reference gene primers. Assay: immunoSEQ multiplex PCR; the TCRdb copy retains only in-frame clones and omits some. D and trimming come from the DNA, and the V and J calls and clone size come from that table. Of tens of thousands of clones detected, 60% to 85% appear once; the ten largest clones hold about 5.3%. The receptor's source is a human donor in a cohort sampled during active COVID-19. The genes are TRBV7-2 and TRBJ1-2, with a possible D match to TRBD1 (5 bases). Sequencing was carried out using peripheral blood. The CDR3 reads CASSQGFYGYTF. As DNA, the CDR3 is TGTGCCAGCAGTCAGGGTTTCTATGGCTACACCTTC.